The source of this TCR beta chain is a study of T cell responses to AZD1222 COVID-19 vaccine. Worth noting for this clone: Its antigen is currently unknown.

Study outcomes and limitations: When two AZD1222 doses had been given, Spike-specific TCR breadth and depth rose. The donors showed a predominance of white British ancestry and of females, with possible underestimation of clonal diversity.

TCRdb's table, derived via immunoSEQ multiplex PCR, lists solely in-frame clones and lacks some. The sample lists 100,000 to 140,000 clones, nearly 90% occurring once. The germline V and J ends were trimmed by 4 bases and 3 bases, with 13 bases remaining between them. Germline loops: CDR1 SEHNR, CDR2 FQNEAQ (reference sequence). This CDR3 spans 15 amino acids. The V and J genes are TRBV7-9 and TRBJ2-1, with D tentatively TRBD2 (5 bases). This TCR was recovered from an adult who received the AZD1222 COVID-19 vaccine. Sequenced material: peripheral blood, taken 28 days after the second AZD1222 dose. CDR3 residues: CASSSDLSVYNEQFF. Written as DNA, the CDR3 is TGTGCCAGCAGCTCGGACTTGTCCGTCTACAATGAGCAGTTCTTC.